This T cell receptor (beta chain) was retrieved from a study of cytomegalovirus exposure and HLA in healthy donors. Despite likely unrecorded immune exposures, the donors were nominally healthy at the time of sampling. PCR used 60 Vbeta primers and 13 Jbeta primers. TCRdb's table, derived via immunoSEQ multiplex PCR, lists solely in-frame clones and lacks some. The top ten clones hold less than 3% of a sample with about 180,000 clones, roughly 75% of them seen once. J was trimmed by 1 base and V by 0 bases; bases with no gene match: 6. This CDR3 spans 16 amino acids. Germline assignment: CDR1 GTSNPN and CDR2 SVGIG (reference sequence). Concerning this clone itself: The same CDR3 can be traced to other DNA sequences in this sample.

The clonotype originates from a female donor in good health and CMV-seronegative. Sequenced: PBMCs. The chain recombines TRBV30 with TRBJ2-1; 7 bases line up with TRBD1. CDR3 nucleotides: TGTGCCTGGAGTGTACCGTACAGGGGTTCCTACAATGAGCAGTTCTTC. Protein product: CAWSVPYRGSYNEQFF.